The 10 T cell receptor beta chains presented below share a single source sample, sequenced in a study of blood T cell repertoires in COVID-19. Profiling relied on immunoSEQ multiplex PCR, and the TCRdb table lists in-frame clones only, not all of them. Of about 190,000 clones detected, 70% to 90% appear once; the ten largest clones hold approximately 4%. Specimen: peripheral blood. The receptors were sampled from a human donor in a cohort sampled during active COVID-19.

The J gene is TRBJ2-2, the V gene TRBV6-2 or TRBV6-3; TRBD1 is a possible D gene (5 bases). Per germline, CDR1 MNHEY and CDR2 SVGEGT. The CDR3 consists of 14 residues. V was trimmed by 0 bases and J by 6 bases, leaving 8 bases between them. The CDR3 DNA sequence: TGTGCCAGCAGTTACTCGACAGATTCCGGGGAGCTGTTTTTT. The encoded protein is CASSYSTDSGELFF.

The V gene is TRBV7-2, the J gene TRBJ2-2; D not resolved. Looked up from germline, CDR1 is SGHTA and CDR2 is FQGNSA. Trimming shortened V by 1 base and J by 4 bases, and 13 bases separated the two germline ends. This CDR3 contains 16 residues. The CDR3 sequence is CASSLGSYKITGELFF. The CDR3 DNA is TGTGCCAGCAGCTTAGGAAGCTATAAGATCACCGGGGAGCTGTTTTTT.

This clone was observed a handful of times. The chain has TRBV19 and TRBJ2-2, with TRBD2 matching over 10 bases. This CDR3 spans 14 amino acids. Germline assignment: CDR1 LNHDA and CDR2 SQIVND (reference sequence). J lost 4 bases, V lost 7 bases, and 3 bases had no gene match. This CDR3 reads CASKLAGTTGELFF. The CDR3 bases are TGTGCCAGTAAACTAGCGGGAACCACCGGGGAGCTGTTTTTT.

V gene TRBV6-1 combines with J gene TRBJ1-5; D is undetermined. Germline CDR1 reads MNHNS; CDR2 reads SASEGT. V lost 3 bases, J lost 0 bases, and 6 bases lay in between. CDR3 length: 14 residues. CDR3: CASSEANSNQPQHF. The CDR3 DNA reads as TGTGCCAGCAGTGAGGCAAATAGCAATCAGCCCCAGCATTTT.

This rearrangement joins TRBV11-2 to TRBJ1-6, with D tentatively TRBD1 (6 bases). Germline-derived CDR1 and CDR2 are SGHAT and FQNNGV. This CDR3 spans 17 amino acids. V was trimmed by 4 bases and J by 5 bases, leaving 18 bases between them. The CDR3 DNA sequence: TGTGCCAGCAGCTCAACAGGGAAGAGCCCAGATAATTCACCCCTCCACTTT. Its translation: CASSSTGKSPDNSPLHF.

The V gene is TRBV28, the J gene TRBJ1-6; no firm D call. Per germline, CDR1 MDHEN and CDR2 SYDVKM. V was trimmed by 6 bases and J by 10 bases, leaving 10 bases between them. The CDR3 consists of 12 residues. The CDR3 reads CASRPERSPLHF. CDR3 coding DNA: TGTGCCAGCAGACCCGAGCGGTCACCCCTCCACTTT.

The gene calls are TRBV6-2 or TRBV6-3 and TRBJ1-2; maybe TRBD1 (6 bases). CDR3 length: 13 residues. Germline V lookup: CDR1 MNHEY, CDR2 SVGEGT. Between the trimmed V and J ends, which lost 6 bases and 7 bases, there was a span of 15 bases. CDR3 region: CASRYGGVPGYTF. The CDR3 DNA reads TGTGCCAGCAGATACGGGGGCGTTCCTGGCTACACCTTC.

This rearrangement joins TRBV6-6 to TRBJ1-5; D not certain. V lost 6 bases to trimming and J lost 6 bases, with 15 bases between them. Germline assignment: CDR1 MNHNY and CDR2 SVGAGI (reference sequence). The CDR3 contains 14 residues. CDR3 in amino acids: CASSHGLGSQPQHF. CDR3 DNA sequence: TGTGCCAGCAGCCACGGGTTAGGGAGTCAGCCCCAGCATTTT.

V is TRBV7-9 and J is TRBJ2-1; 10 bases map to TRBD2. CDR3 length: 14 amino acids. Losses at the gene ends were 2 bases for V and 7 bases for J; bases not matched to a gene: 2. CDR1 and CDR2 from the germline V gene are SEHNR and FQNEAQ (reference sequence). The CDR3 protein is CASSLPSGGNEQFF. The CDR3 nucleotides are TGTGCCAGCAGCTTACCTAGCGGGGGAAATGAGCAGTTCTTC.

The CDR3 loop reads CASIAGGRTGELFF. CDR3 bases: TGTGCCAGCATAGCGGGAGGGAGGACCGGGGAGCTGTTTTTT. The gene calls are TRBV28 and TRBJ2-2, with TRBD2 identical over 11 bases. The germline gives CDR1 MDHEN, CDR2 SYDVKM. The V gene end was trimmed by 7 bases and the J gene end by 5 bases; junction bases not matched to a gene: 3. The CDR3 spans 14 residues.